The 21 T cell receptor beta chains below come from one sample, sequenced in a study of blood T cell repertoires in COVID-19 (TCRdb year 2020). Library method: the immunoSEQ multiplex PCR assay. This immuneACCESS table, as held by TCRdb, lists in-frame sequences with V and J called but not all clones. Of the missing ones, under half trace to an unresolved V gene in checked studies; the others have no known cause. The sample includes some 130,000 clones, with approximately 90% observed a single time. Approximately 4.5% of the sample comes from the top ten. Sequencing was performed on peripheral blood. Receptors originate from a man in his fifties or sixties with COVID-19, enrolled during active disease.

The chain is built from TRBV25-1 and TRBJ1-2; D remains unclear. The CDR3 totals 17 residues. The germline V and J ends were trimmed by 3 bases and 4 bases, with 21 bases remaining between them. The germline CDR1 and CDR2 sequences are MGHDK and SYGVNS. The CDR3 nucleotides read TGTGCCAGCAGTGACACCACGGCAGCGTCTCCTTTCTATGGCTACACCTTC. Amino acids: CASSDTTAASPFYGYTF.

The genes are TRBV5-5 and TRBJ1-5; D not certain. The CDR3 spans 15 residues. CDR1 and CDR2 from the germline V gene are SGHKS and YYEKEE (reference sequence). V was pared by 5 bases and J by 10 bases, with 22 bases between. CDR3 DNA: TGTGCCAGCAGTTTTGACACGATGCCCCAGAATCCCCAGCATTTT. Its translation is CASSFDTMPQNPQHF.

This clone was observed once. The J gene is TRBJ1-2, the V gene TRBV18, with D unresolved. CDR3 length: 14 amino acids. V was pared by 2 bases and J by 6 bases, with 13 bases between. Germline CDR1 KGHSH, CDR2 LQKENI. The CDR3 sequence: CASSPRNGVDGYTF. Written as DNA, the CDR3 is TGTGCCAGCTCACCAAGAAACGGGGTCGATGGCTACACCTTC.

This clone appeared once. This chain links TRBV7-3 with TRBJ1-2; 9 bases are a match to TRBD1. J gave up 4 bases and V 5 bases, and 8 bases lay outside the gene matches. The germline gives CDR1 SGHTA, CDR2 FQGTGA. This CDR3 has 15 amino acids. This CDR3 reads CASSPGQGTLYGYTF. DNA of the CDR3: TGTGCCAGCAGCCCAGGACAGGGGACCCTCTATGGCTACACCTTC.

V usage is TRBV5-1 and J usage is TRBJ1-2, with TRBD1 matching 7 bases. CDR1 and CDR2 (germline): SGHRS, YFSETQ. With V trimmed by 0 bases and J by 8 bases, 10 bases remained unmatched. This CDR3 spans 15 amino acids. CDR3 nucleotide sequence: TGCGCCAGCAGCTTGGGACCAGGATTAGGGGGCGGCTACACCTTC. It codes for CASSLGPGLGGGYTF.

This rearrangement joins TRBV7-9 to TRBJ1-2; D possibly corresponds to TRBD1 (5 bases). Trimming stripped 1 base from V and 6 bases from J, with 21 bases between. The CDR3 runs to 17 residues. Germline loops: CDR1 SEHNR, CDR2 FQNEAQ (reference sequence). The CDR3, as DNA: TGTGCCAGCAGCTTAGGAGGATTACAATGGGGAGGGGATGGCTACACCTTC. It codes for CASSLGGLQWGGDGYTF.

V is TRBV3-1 (or the pseudogene TRBV3-2) and J is TRBJ1-2, with D possibly being TRBD1 (6 bases). Germline CDR1 reads LGHDT; CDR2 reads YNNKEL (reference sequence). This CDR3 comprises 16 residues. Trimming shortened V by 5 bases and J by 1 base, and 17 bases separated the two germline ends. This CDR3 reads CASSRSPGHLNYGYTF. The CDR3 bases are TGTGCCAGCAGCAGAAGCCCGGGACACCTTAACTATGGCTACACCTTC.

The V and J genes are TRBV11-1 and TRBJ1-1; D is perhaps TRBD1 (5 bases). The ends were cut back, 7 bases at V and 4 bases at J, with 16 bases in the middle. This CDR3 spans 14 amino acids. CDR1 is SGHAT and CDR2 is FQDESV in the germline V gene (reference sequence). The CDR3 nucleotides are TGTGCCAGCACCCGCTCGACAGCAGGCACTGAAGCTTTCTTT. Protein: CASTRSTAGTEAFF.

In nucleotides, the CDR3 is TGTGCCAGTAGTGATTCAGGGGGCCCGACTAATGAAAAACTGTTTTTT. Residues: CASSDSGGPTNEKLFF. V and J are TRBV19 and TRBJ1-4; 8 bases are shared with TRBD1. V was clipped by 5 bases and J by 2 bases; unmatched bases: 7. Germline assignment: CDR1 LNHDA and CDR2 SQIVND (reference sequence). This CDR3 spans 16 amino acids. Full variable domain (rest looked up from reference TRBV19 and TRBJ1-4): DGGITQSPKYLFRKEGQNVTLSCEQNLNHDAMYWYRQDPGQGLRLIYYSQIVNDFQKGDIAEGYSVSREKKESFPLTVTSAQKNPTAFYLCASSDSGGPTNEKLFFGSGTQLSVL.

The chain recombines TRBV5-6 with TRBJ1-2; TRBD1 aligns across 9 bases. J gave up 4 bases and V 3 bases, and 7 bases lay outside the gene matches. This CDR3 is 15 amino acids long. CDR1 is SGHDT, CDR2 YYEEEE, per germline. Here the CDR3 DNA reads TGTGCCAGCAGCTCGGGGACAGGGCAGGCCTATGGCTACACCTTC. Amino acid sequence: CASSSGTGQAYGYTF.

J is TRBJ1-5 and V is TRBV19; D might be TRBD1 (5 bases). V dropped 1 base and J dropped 5 bases, with 9 bases sitting between them. The germline gives CDR1 LNHDA, CDR2 SQIVND (reference sequence). The CDR3 loop spans 14 amino acids. CDR3 sequence: CASSIVLGDQPQHF. The CDR3 nucleotides are TGTGCCAGTAGTATAGTTTTAGGGGATCAGCCCCAGCATTTT.

V gene TRBV15 combines with J gene TRBJ1-5; D unresolved. This CDR3 region has 14 residues. The germline V and J ends were trimmed by 3 bases and 7 bases, with 13 bases remaining between them. CDR1 and CDR2 from the germline V gene are LNHNV and YYDKDF (reference sequence). This CDR3 is CATSSRTTGQPQHF. CDR3 DNA: TGTGCCACCAGCAGTCGAACAACGGGACAGCCCCAGCATTTT. The variable domain in full, completed from reference TRBV15 and TRBJ1-5, reads DAMVIQNPRYQVTQFGKPVTLSCSQTLNHNVMYWYQQKSSQAPKLLFHYYDKDFNNEADTPDNFQSRRPNTSFCFLDIRSPGLGDTAMYLCATSSRTTGQPQHFGDGTRLSIL.

This CDR3 is CASSFAGLSSNQPQHF. The DNA of the CDR3 is TGTGCCAGCAGTTTTGCGGGCTTGTCTAGCAATCAGCCCCAGCATTTT. The chain couples TRBV28 to TRBJ1-5; the D is unclear. CDR3 length: 16 residues. CDR1 MDHEN and CDR2 SYDVKM come from the germline V gene. V lost 3 bases to trimming and J lost 0 bases, with 12 bases between them.

CDR3 loop: CASSQGSRGSLHF. For the CDR3, the DNA is TGTGCCAGCAGCCAAGGGTCTAGGGGTTCCCTCCACTTT. The V gene is TRBV3-1 (or the pseudogene TRBV3-2), the J gene TRBJ1-6; maybe TRBD1 (5 bases). This CDR3 region has 13 residues. CDR1 and CDR2 from the germline V gene are LGHDT and YNNKEL (reference sequence). Trimming took 1 base from V and 14 from J, leaving 12 bases between them.

J is TRBJ1-6 and V is TRBV2; TRBD1 is a possible D gene (5 bases). Germline CDR1 SNHLY, CDR2 FYNNEI. CDR3 length: 15 amino acids. Trimming shortened V by 7 bases and J by 5 bases, and 15 bases separated the two germline ends. In DNA form, the CDR3 reads TGTGCCAGCACCCGGAGGGGCGGGGATAATTCACCCCTCCACTTT. Amino acids: CASTRRGGDNSPLHF.

This chain links TRBV9 with TRBJ1-2; TRBD1 agrees at 7 bases. Germline assignment: CDR1 SGDLS and CDR2 YYNGEE. This CDR3 has 15 residues. V gave up 2 bases and J gave up 3 bases; unmatched junction bases: 7. CDR3 sequence reads: CASSVTSDRDYGYTF. As DNA, the CDR3 is TGTGCCAGCAGCGTTACCTCCGACAGGGACTATGGCTACACCTTC.

Here the CDR3 reads CASSSRQGASWAGELFF. CDR3 nucleotides: TGTGCCAGCAGCTCAAGACAGGGGGCGTCGTGGGCCGGGGAGCTGTTTTTT. This rearrangement joins TRBV11-2 to TRBJ2-2; TRBD1 aligns across 10 bases. Per the germline V gene, CDR1 is SGHAT and CDR2 is FQNNGV. V trimming: 4 bases; J trimming: 6 bases; junction bases outside the gene matches: 11. The CDR3 sequence is 17 residues long.

The J gene is TRBJ1-5, the V gene TRBV6-1; the D is unclear. This CDR3 has 15 residues. Trimming took off 0 bases at V and 2 bases at J, with 8 bases between the two ends. From germline, CDR1 is MNHNS and CDR2 SASEGT. CDR3 sequence: CASSEAGPRNQPQHF. For the CDR3, the DNA is TGTGCCAGCAGTGAAGCCGGTCCTCGCAATCAGCCCCAGCATTTT.

Details on this clone: No DNA is shown, since the ends of the CDR3 on it are uncertain; the CDR3 is the one TCRdb lists. The V gene is TRBV12-1, the J gene TRBJ2-4; TRBD1 is the table's D call, not checked against the DNA. TRBV12-1 is a listed pseudogene. The CDR3 spans 16 residues, counting both ends. The chain's CDR3 is CASTWGQGNAKNIQYF.

J is TRBJ2-7 and V is TRBV5-1, with D possibly matching TRBD1 (5 bases). The V end lost 4 bases, the J end lost 3 bases, and 20 bases lay between the germline ends. Germline V lookup: CDR1 SGHRS, CDR2 YFSETQ. The CDR3 covers 16 residues. CDR3 nucleotide sequence: TGCGCCAGCAGCCCTACAGGATCCAATTTTGACTACGAGCAGTACTTC. Residues: CASSPTGSNFDYEQYF. The whole variable domain, filled in from reference TRBV5-1 and TRBJ2-7, reads KAGVTQTPRYLIKTRGQQVTLSCSPISGHRSVSWYQQTPGQGLQFLFEYFSETQRNKGNFPGRFSGRQFSNSRSEMNVSTLELGDSALYLCASSPTGSNFDYEQYFGPGTRLTVT.

CDR3 sequence reads: CASRQNTGSSGANVLTF. The CDR3, as DNA: TGTGCCAGCAGACAAAACACAGGGAGCTCTGGGGCCAACGTCCTGACTTTC. The V gene is TRBV5-4, the J gene TRBJ2-6, with TRBD1 as a possible D gene (6 bases). This CDR3 is 17 amino acids long. The germline V gene encodes CDR1 SGHNT and CDR2 YYREEE (reference sequence). V lost 5 bases and J 0 bases, leaving 15 bases between the germline ends.